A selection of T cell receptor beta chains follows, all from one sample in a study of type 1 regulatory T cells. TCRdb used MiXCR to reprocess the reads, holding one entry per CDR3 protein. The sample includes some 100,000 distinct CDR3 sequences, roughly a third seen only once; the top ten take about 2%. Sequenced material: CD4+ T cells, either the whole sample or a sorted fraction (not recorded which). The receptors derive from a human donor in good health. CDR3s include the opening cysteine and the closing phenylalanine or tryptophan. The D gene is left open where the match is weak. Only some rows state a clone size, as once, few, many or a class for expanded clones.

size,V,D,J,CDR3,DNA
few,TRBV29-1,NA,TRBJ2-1,CSVDISVGGEQFF,TGCAGCGTTGATATTTCCGTTGGTGGAGAGCAGTTCTTC
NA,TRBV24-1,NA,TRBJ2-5,CATSFGKQETQYF,TGTGCCACCAGCTTTGGTAAACAAGAGACCCAGTACTTC
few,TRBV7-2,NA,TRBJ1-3,CASSSSGGSVGNTIYF,TGTGCCAGCAGCTCATCAGGAGGCTCGGTGGGAAACACCATATATTTT
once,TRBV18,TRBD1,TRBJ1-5,CASSPGQYNQPQHF,TGTGCCAGCTCACCGGGACAGTACAATCAGCCCCAGCATTTT
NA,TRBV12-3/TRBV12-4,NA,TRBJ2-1,CASSLDTSNEQFF,TGTGCCAGCAGCCTGGACACGAGCAATGAGCAGTTCTTC
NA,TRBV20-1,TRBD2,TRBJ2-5,CSASRLAGAETQYF,TGCAGTGCTAGTCGGCTAGCGGGAGCTGAGACCCAGTACTTC
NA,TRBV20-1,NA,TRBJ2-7,CSALDSRDPLYEQYF,TGCAGTGCCCTAGACAGCCGGGACCCCCTCTACGAGCAGTACTTC
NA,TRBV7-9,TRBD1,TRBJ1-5,CASSPGTGGNQPQHF,TGTGCCAGCAGCCCCGGGACAGGGGGCAATCAGCCCCAGCATTTT
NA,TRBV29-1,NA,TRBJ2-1,CSGDRGYEQFF,TGCAGCGGTGATAGGGGATATGAGCAGTTCTTC
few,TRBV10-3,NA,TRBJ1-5,CAISEGAGADQPQHF,TGTGCCATCAGTGAAGGGGCAGGGGCCGATCAGCCCCAGCATTTT
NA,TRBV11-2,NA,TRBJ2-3,CASGGGYTDTQYF,TGTGCCAGCGGAGGCGGATACACAGATACGCAGTATTTT
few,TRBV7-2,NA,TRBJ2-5,CASSLVTGWETQYF,TGTGCCAGCAGCTTGGTCACAGGGTGGGAGACCCAGTACTTC
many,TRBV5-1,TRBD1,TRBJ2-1,CASSGQGDEQFF,TGCGCCAGCAGCGGACAGGGGGATGAGCAGTTCTTC
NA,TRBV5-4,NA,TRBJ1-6,CASSFEAGNSPLHF,TGTGCCAGCAGCTTTGAAGCAGGGAATTCACCCCTCCACTTT
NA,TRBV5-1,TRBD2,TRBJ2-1,CASSLSSGYNEQFF,TGCGCCAGCAGCTTGTCTAGCGGTTACAATGAGCAGTTCTTC
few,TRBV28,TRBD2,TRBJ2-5,CASSSGTIAGETQYF,TGTGCCAGCAGTTCCGGGACCATAGCGGGAGAGACCCAGTACTTC
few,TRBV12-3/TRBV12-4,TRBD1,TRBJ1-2,CASCQGVWSYGYTF,TGTGCCAGCTGCCAGGGGGTATGGTCCTATGGCTACACCTTC
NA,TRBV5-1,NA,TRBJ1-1,CASSLAGSVEAFF,TGCGCCAGCAGCTTGGCCGGGAGTGTTGAAGCTTTCTTT
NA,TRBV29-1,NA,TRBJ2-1,CSVVASERSSGEQFF,TGCAGCGTTGTGGCTAGCGAAAGGTCATCGGGTGAGCAGTTCTTC
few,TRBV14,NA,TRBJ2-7,CASSPGTRLSYEQYF,TGTGCCAGCAGCCCCGGGACTCGACTCTCCTACGAGCAGTACTTC
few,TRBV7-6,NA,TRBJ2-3,CASTLGESGDTQYF,TGTGCCAGCACCCTAGGTGAATCGGGGGATACGCAGTATTTT
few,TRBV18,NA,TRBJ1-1,CASSPVRGGNTEAFF,TGTGCCAGCTCACCAGTGAGGGGCGGGAACACTGAAGCTTTCTTT
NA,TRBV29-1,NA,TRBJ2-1,CSNRPLSNEQFF,TGCAGCAACCGCCCGTTGTCTAATGAGCAGTTCTTC
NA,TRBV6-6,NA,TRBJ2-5,CASRDPQETQYF,TGTGCCAGCCGGGACCCGCAAGAGACCCAGTACTTC
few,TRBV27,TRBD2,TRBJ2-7,CARGGPGTSSYEQYF,TGTGCCAGAGGGGGACCCGGGACTAGTTCCTACGAGCAGTACTTC